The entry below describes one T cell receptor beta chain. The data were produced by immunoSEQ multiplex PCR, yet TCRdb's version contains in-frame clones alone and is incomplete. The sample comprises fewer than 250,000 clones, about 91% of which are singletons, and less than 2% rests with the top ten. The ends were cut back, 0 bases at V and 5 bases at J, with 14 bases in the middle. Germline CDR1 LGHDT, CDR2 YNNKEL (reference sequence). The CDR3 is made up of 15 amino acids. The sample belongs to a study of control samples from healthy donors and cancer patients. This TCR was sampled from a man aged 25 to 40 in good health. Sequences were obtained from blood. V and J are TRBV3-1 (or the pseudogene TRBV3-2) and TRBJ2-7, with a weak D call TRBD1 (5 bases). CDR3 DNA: TGTGCCAGCAGCCAAGACCCGATGGGGCAGGACGAGCAGTACTTC. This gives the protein CASSQDPMGQDEQYF.